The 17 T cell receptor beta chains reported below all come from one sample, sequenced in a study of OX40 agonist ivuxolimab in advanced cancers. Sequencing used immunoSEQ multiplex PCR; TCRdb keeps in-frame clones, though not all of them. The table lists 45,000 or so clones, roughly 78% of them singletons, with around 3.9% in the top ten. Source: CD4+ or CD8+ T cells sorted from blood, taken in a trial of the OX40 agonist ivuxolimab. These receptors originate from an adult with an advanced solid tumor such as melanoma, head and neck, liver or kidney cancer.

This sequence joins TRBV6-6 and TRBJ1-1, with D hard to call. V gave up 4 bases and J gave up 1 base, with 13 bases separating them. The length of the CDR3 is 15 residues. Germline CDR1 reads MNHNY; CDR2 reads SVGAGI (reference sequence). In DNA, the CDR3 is TGTGCCAGCAGTTGGGTAACGCGGGAGAACACTGAAGCTTTCTTT. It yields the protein CASSWVTRENTEAFF.

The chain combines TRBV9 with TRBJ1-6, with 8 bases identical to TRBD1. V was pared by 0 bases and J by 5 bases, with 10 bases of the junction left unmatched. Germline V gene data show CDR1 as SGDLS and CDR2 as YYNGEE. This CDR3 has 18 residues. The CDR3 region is CASSVDATAGGDNSPLHF. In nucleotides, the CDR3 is TGTGCCAGCAGCGTAGACGCAACGGCAGGGGGCGATAATTCACCCCTCCACTTT.

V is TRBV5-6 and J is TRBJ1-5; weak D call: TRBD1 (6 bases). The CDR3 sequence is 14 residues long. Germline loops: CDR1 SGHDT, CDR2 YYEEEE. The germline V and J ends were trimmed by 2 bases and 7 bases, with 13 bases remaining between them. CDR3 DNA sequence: TGTGCCAGCAGCTTAAGAGGGAGGGGGCAGCCCCAGCATTTT. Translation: CASSLRGRGQPQHF.

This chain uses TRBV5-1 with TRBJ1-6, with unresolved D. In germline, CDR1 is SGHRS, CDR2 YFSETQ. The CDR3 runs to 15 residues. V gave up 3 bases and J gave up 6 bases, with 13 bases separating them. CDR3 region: CASSSGTDANSPLHF. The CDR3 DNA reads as TGCGCCAGCAGCTCGGGCACAGATGCTAATTCACCCCTCCACTTT.

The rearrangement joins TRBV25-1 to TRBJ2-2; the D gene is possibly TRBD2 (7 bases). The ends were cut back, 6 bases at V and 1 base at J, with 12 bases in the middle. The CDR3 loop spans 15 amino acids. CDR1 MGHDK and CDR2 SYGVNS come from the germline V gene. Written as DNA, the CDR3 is TGTGCCAGCAGCCCAAGGGGGGGGAACACCGGGGAGCTGTTTTTT. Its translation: CASSPRGGNTGELFF.

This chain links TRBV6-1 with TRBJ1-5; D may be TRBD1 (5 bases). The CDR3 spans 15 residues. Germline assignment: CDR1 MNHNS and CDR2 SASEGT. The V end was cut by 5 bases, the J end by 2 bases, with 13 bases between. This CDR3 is CASSQGTRGNQPQHF. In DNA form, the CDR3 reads TGTGCCAGCAGTCAGGGTACGAGAGGCAATCAGCCCCAGCATTTT.

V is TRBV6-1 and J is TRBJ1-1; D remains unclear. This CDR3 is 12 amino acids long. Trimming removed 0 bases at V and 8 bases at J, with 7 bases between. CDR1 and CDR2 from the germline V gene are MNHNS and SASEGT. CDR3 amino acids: CASSEARGEAFF. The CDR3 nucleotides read TGTGCCAGCAGTGAAGCGCGCGGAGAAGCTTTCTTT.

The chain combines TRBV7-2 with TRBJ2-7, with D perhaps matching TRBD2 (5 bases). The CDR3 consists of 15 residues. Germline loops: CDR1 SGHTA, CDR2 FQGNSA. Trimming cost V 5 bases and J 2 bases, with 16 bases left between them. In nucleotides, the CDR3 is TGTGCCAGCAGCCCCTCAGGAGCGGTTGCCTACGAGCAGTACTTC. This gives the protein CASSPSGAVAYEQYF.

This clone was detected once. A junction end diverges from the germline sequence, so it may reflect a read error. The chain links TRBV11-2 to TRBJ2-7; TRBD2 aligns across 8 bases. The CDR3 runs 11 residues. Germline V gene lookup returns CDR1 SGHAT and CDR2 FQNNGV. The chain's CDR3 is CASSLGSGSFF. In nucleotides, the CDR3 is TGTGCCAGCAGCTTAGGCAGCGGGAGCTTTTTC.

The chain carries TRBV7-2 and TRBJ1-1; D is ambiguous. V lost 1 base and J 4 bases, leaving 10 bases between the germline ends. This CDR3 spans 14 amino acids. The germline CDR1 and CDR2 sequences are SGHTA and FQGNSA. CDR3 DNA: TGTGCCAGCAGCTTAGGACATTTTGGCACTGAAGCTTTCTTT. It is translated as CASSLGHFGTEAFF. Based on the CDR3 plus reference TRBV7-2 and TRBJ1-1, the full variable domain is GAGVSQSPSNKVTEKGKDVELRCDPISGHTALYWYRQSLGQGLEFLIYFQGNSAPDKSGLPSDRFSAERTGGSVSTLTIQRTQQEDSAVYLCASSLGHFGTEAFFGQGTRLTVV.

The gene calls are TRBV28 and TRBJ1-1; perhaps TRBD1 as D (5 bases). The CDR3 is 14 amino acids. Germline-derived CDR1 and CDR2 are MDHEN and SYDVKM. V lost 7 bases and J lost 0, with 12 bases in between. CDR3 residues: CASIGGGLNTEAFF. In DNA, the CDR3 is TGTGCCAGCATTGGGGGGGGACTGAACACTGAAGCTTTCTTT.

CDR3 bases: TGTGCCAGCAGTTACTCCCCGACACACCAAGAGACCCAGTACTTC. This gives the protein CASSYSPTHQETQYF. The chain couples TRBV6-5 to TRBJ2-5; no clear D. Germline V gene lookup returns CDR1 MNHEY and CDR2 SVGAGI. The CDR3 totals 15 residues. Trimming pared 0 bases from V and 0 bases from J, leaving 8 bases between.

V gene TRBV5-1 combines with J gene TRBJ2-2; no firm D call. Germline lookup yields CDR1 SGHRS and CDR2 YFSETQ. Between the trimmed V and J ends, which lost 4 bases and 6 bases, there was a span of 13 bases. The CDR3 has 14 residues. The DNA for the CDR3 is TGCGCCAGCAGCCCCCCCAGCCCCGCCGGGGAGCTGTTTTTT. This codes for CASSPPSPAGELFF.

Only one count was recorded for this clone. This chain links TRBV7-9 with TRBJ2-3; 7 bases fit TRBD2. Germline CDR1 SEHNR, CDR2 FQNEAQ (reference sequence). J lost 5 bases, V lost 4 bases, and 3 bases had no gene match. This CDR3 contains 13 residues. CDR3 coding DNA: TGTGCCAGCAGCTCCACTAGCGTAGATACGCAGTATTTT. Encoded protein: CASSSTSVDTQYF. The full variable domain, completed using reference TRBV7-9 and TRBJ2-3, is DTGVSQNPRHKITKRGQNVTFRCDPISEHNRLYWYRQTLGQGPEFLTYFQNEAQLEKSRLLSDRFSAERPKGSFSTLEIQRTEQGDSAMYLCASSSTSVDTQYFGPGTRLTVL.

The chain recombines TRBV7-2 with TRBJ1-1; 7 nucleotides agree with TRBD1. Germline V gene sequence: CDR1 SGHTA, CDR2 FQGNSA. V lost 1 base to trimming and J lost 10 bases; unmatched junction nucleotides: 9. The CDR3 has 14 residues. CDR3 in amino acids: CASSLGTGRGGAFF. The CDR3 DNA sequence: TGTGCCAGCAGCTTAGGGACAGGACGAGGTGGAGCTTTCTTT.

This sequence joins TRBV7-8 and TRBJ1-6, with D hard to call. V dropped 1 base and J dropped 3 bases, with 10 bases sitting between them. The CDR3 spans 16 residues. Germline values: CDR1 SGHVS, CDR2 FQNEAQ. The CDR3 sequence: CASSLGTAIYNSPLHF. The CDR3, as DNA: TGTGCCAGCAGCTTAGGGACGGCTATCTATAATTCACCCCTCCACTTT.

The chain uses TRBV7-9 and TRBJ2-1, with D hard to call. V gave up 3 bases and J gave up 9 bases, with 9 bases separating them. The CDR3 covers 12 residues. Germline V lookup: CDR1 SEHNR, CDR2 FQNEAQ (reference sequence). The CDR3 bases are TGTGCCAGCAGCTTCCCGGTATCTGAGCAGTTCTTC. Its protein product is CASSFPVSEQFF.